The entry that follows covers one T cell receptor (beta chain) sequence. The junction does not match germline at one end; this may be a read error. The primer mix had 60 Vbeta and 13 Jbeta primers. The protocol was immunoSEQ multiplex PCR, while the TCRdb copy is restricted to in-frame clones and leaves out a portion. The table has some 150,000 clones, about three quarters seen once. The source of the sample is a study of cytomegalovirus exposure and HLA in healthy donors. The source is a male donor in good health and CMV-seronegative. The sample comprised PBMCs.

DNA for the CDR3: TGTGCTAGCAGCTTAAGAGGGCAAGAGACCCAGTACTTC. Translation: CASSLRGQETQYF. The chain couples TRBV7-7 to TRBJ2-5, with a possible D match to TRBD2 (5 bases). CDR1 and CDR2 from the germline V gene are SSHAT and FNYEAQ (reference sequence). The CDR3 spans 13 residues.